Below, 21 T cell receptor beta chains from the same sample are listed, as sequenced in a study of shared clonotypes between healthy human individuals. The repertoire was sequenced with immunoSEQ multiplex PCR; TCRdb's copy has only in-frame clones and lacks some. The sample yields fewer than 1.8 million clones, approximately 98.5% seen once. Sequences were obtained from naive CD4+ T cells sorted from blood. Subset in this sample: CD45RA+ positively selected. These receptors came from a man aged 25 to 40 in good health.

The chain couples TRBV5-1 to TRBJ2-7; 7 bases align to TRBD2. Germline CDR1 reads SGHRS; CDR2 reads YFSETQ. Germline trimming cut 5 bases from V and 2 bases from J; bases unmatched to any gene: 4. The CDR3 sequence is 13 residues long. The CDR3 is CASRSGGPYEQYF. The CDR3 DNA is TGCGCCAGCAGGTCGGGAGGCCCCTACGAGCAGTACTTC.

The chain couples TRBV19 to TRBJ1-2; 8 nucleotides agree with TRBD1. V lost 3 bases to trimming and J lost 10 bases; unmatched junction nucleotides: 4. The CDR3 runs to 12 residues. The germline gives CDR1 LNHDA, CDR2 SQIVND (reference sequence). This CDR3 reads CASSIQGAAYTF. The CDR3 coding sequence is TGTGCCAGTAGTATCCAGGGGGCGGCCTACACCTTC.

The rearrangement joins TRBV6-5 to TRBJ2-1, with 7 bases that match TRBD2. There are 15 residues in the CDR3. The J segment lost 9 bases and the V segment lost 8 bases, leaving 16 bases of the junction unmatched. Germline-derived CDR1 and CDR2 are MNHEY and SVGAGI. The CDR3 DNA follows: TGTGCCAGCGGAAACATCGGACTAGATATCCCTGAGCAGTTCTTC. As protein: CASGNIGLDIPEQFF.

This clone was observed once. CDR3 nucleotide sequence: TGTGCCAGCAGCATAGCGGGAGGGGCGAAGACCCAGTACTTC. It specifies CASSIAGGAKTQYF. The chain links TRBV6-1 to TRBJ2-5, with 11 nucleotides matching TRBD2. Germline loops: CDR1 MNHNS, CDR2 SASEGT. The CDR3 extends over 14 amino acids. The J segment lost 6 bases and the V segment lost 6 bases, leaving 6 bases of the junction unmatched.

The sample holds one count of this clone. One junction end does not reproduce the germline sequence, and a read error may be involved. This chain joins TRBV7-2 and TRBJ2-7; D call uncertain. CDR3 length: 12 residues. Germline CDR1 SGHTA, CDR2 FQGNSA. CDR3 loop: CASSLLMGNVNF. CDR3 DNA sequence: TGTGCCAGCAGCTTATTAATGGGAAACGTTAACTTC. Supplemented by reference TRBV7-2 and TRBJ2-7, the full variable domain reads GAGVSQSPSNKVTEKGKDVELRCDPISGHTALYWYRQSLGQGLEFLIYFQGNSAPDKSGLPSDRFSAERTGGSVSTLTIQRTQQEDSAVYLCASSLLMGNVNFGPGTRLTVT.

The CDR3 coding sequence is TGTGCCAGCAGTGAACTCCCTAGCGGCTCCTACGAGCAGTACTTC. The encoded protein is CASSELPSGSYEQYF. The chain is built from TRBV6-1 and TRBJ2-7; 7 bases fit TRBD2. Germline CDR1 and CDR2: MNHNS and SASEGT. This CDR3 has 15 amino acids. The ends lost 2 bases at V and 0 bases at J; junction bases unmatched: 4.

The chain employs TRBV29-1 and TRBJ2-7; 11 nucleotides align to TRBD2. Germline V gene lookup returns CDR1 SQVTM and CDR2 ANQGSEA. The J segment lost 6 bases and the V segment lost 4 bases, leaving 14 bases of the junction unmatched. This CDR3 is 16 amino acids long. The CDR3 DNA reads TGCAGCGTTGGGTGGGTAGCGGGAGGGGATGCTCTCGAGCAGTACTTC. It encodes CSVGWVAGGDALEQYF.

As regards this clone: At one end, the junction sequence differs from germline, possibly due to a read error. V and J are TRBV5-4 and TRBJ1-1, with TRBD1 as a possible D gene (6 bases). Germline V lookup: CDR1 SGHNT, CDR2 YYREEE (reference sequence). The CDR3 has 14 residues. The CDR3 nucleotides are TGTGCCAGCACCGCAACAGGGTTGAACGCTGAAGCTTTCTTT. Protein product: CASTATGLNAEAFF. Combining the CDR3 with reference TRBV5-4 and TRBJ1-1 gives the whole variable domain ETGVTQSPTHLIKTRGQQVTLRCSSQSGHNTVSWYQQALGQGPQFIFQYYREEENGRGNFPPRFSGLQFPNYSSELNVNALELDDSALYLCASTATGLNAEAFFGQGTRLTVV.

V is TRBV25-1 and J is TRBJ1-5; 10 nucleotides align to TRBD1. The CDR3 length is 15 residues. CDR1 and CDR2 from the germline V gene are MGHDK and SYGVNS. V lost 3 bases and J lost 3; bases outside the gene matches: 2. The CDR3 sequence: CASSETGGFNQPQHF. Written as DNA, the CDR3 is TGTGCCAGCAGTGAGACAGGGGGCTTCAATCAGCCCCAGCATTTT. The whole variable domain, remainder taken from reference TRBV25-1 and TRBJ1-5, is EADIYQTPRYLVIGTGKKITLECSQTMGHDKMYWYQQDPGMELHLIHYSYGVNSTEKGDLSSESTVSRIRTEHFPLTLESARPSHTSQYLCASSETGGFNQPQHFGDGTRLSIL.

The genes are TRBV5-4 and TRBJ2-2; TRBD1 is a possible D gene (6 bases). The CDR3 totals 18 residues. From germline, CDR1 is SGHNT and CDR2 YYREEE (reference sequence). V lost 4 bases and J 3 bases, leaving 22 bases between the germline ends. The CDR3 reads CASSHGRPTGKDTGELFF. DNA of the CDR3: TGTGCCAGCAGCCACGGCCGCCCGACAGGAAAGGACACCGGGGAGCTGTTTTTT.

In DNA, the CDR3 is TGCGCCAGCAGCTTTATGGGACAGGGCCCGAACACTGAAGCTTTCTTT. It specifies CASSFMGQGPNTEAFF. The chain links TRBV5-1 to TRBJ1-1; 9 positions match TRBD1. J gave up 1 base and V 2 bases, and 6 bases lay outside the gene matches. Germline CDR1 SGHRS, CDR2 YFSETQ. The CDR3 totals 16 residues. Full variable domain (outside the CDR3, taken from reference TRBV5-1 and TRBJ1-1): KAGVTQTPRYLIKTRGQQVTLSCSPISGHRSVSWYQQTPGQGLQFLFEYFSETQRNKGNFPGRFSGRQFSNSRSEMNVSTLELGDSALYLCASSFMGQGPNTEAFFGQGTRLTVV.

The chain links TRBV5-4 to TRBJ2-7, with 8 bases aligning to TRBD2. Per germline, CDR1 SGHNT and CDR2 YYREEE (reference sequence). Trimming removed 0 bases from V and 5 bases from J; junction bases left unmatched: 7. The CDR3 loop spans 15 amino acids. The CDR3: CASSLEASGPNEQYF. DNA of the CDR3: TGTGCCAGCAGCTTGGAGGCTAGCGGGCCCAACGAGCAGTACTTC.

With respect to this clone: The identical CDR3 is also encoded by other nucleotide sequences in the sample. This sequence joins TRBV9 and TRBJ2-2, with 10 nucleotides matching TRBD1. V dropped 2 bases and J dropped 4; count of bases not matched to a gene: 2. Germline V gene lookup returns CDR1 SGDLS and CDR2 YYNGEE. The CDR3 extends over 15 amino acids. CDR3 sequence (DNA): TGTGCCAGCAGCGTCAGGACAGGGGGCACCGGGGAGCTGTTTTTT. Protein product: CASSVRTGGTGELFF.

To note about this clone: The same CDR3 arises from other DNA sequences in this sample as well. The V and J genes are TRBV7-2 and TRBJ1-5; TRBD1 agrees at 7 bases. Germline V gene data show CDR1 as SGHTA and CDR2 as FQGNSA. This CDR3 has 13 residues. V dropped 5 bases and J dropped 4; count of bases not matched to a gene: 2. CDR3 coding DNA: TGTGCCAGCAGCCCACAGGGGAATCAGCCCCAGCATTTT. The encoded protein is CASSPQGNQPQHF.

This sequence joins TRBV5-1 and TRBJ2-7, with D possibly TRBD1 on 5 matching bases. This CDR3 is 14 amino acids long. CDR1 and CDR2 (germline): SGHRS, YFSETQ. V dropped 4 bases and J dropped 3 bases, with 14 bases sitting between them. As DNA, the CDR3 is TGCGCCAGCAGCGTGGGGCCCAGTGACTACGAGCAGTACTTC. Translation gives CASSVGPSDYEQYF.

Here the CDR3 reads CASSLDRANYGYTF. As DNA, the CDR3 is TGCGCCAGCAGCTTAGACAGGGCTAACTATGGCTACACCTTC. The V call is TRBV4-1, the J call TRBJ1-2, with 7 positions matching TRBD1. Germline V gene lookup returns CDR1 MGHRA and CDR2 YSYEKL. There are 14 residues in the CDR3. J gave up 0 bases and V 5 bases, and 3 bases lay outside the gene matches.

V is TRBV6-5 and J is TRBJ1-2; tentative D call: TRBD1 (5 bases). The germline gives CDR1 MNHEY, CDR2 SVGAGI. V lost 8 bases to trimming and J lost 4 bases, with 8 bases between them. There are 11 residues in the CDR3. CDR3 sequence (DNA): TGTGCCAGCCGAAGGGGCTATGGCTACACCTTC. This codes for CASRRGYGYTF.

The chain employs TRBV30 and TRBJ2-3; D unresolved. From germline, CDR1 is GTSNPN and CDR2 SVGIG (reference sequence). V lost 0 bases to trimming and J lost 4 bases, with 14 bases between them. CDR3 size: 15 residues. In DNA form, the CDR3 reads TGTGCCTGGAGTGTCGGCTTTTTGAATTCAGATACGCAGTATTTT. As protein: CAWSVGFLNSDTQYF.

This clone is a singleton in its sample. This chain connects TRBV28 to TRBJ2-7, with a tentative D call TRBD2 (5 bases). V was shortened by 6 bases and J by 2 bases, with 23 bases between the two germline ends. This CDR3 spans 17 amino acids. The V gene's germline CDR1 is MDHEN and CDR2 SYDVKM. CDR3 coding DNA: TGTGCCAGCAGCCAAGACGAGTGGACTCCCAACCCCTACGAGCAGTACTTC. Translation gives CASSQDEWTPNPYEQYF. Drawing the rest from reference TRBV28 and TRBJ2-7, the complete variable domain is DVKVTQSSRYLVKRTGEKVFLECVQDMDHENMFWYRQDPGLGLRLIYFSYDVKMKEKGDIPEGYSVSREKKERFSLILESASTNQTSMYLCASSQDEWTPNPYEQYFGPGTRLTVT.

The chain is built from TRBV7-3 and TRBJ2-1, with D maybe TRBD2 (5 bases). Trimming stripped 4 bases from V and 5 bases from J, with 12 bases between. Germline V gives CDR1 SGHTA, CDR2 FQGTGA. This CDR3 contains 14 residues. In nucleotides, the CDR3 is TGTGCCAGCAGCTCGGGCGGGTTCAACAATGAGCAGTTCTTC. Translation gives CASSSGGFNNEQFF. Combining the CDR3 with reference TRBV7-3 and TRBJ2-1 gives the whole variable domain GAGVSQTPSNKVTEKGKYVELRCDPISGHTALYWYRQSLGQGPEFLIYFQGTGAADDSGLPNDRFFAVRPEGSVSTLKIQRTERGDSAVYLCASSSGGFNNEQFFGPGTRLTVL.

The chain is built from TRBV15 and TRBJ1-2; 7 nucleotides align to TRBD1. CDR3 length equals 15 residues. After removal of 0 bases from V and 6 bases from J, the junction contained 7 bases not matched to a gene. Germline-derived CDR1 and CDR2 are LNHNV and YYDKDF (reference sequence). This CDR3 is CATSRDPGGYDGYTF. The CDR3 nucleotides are TGTGCCACCAGCAGAGATCCAGGGGGGTACGATGGCTACACCTTC.